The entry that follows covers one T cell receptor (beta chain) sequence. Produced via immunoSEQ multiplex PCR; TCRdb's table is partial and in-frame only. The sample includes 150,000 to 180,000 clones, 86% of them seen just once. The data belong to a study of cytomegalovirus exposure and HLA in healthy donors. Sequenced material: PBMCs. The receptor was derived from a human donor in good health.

CDR3 bases: TGTGCCAGCAGTCAGACACATGGACTAGCGGGAGTCGATGAGCAGTTCTTC. This encodes CASSQTHGLAGVDEQFF. The chain is built from TRBV2 and TRBJ2-1, with 13 positions matching TRBD2. J gave up 8 bases and V 5 bases, and 12 bases lay outside the gene matches. The CDR3 spans 17 residues. CDR1 is SNHLY, CDR2 FYNNEI, per germline.